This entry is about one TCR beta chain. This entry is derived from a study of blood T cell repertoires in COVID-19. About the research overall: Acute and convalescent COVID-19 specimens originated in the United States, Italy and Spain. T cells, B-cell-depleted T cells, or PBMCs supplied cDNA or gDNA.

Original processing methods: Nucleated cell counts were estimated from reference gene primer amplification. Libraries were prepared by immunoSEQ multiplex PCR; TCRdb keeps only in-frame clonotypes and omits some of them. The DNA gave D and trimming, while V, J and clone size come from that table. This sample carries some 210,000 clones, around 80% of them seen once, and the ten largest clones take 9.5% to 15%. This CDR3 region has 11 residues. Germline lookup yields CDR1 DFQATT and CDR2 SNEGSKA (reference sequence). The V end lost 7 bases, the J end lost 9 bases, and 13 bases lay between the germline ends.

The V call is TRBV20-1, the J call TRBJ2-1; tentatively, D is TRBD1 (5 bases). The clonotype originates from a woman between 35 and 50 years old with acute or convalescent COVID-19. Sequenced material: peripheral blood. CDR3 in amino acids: CSGGLVSEQFF. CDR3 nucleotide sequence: TGCAGTGGGGGCTTGGTTTCTGAGCAGTTCTTC.